These 24 T cell receptor beta chains were all obtained from the same sample, sequenced in a study of blood T cells in healthy people across ages. It was with a sample-barcoded 5' primer and a J-beta primer mix that a second PCR of roughly 7 to 11 cycles was run. TCRdb used MiXCR to reprocess the 5' RACE reads, holding one entry per CDR3 protein. The repertoire holds around 1.5 million distinct CDR3 sequences, approximately 42% seen once, with roughly 7.9% in the top ten. Sequencing used blood. The receptor set was obtained from a woman between 18 and 29 years old in good health.

The chain uses TRBV6-5 and TRBJ1-1; D call uncertain. The V gene's germline CDR1 is MNHEY and CDR2 SVGAGI. The CDR3 length is 15 residues. Deletions cut 7 bases from V and 4 bases from J, with 19 bases between. This chain's CDR3 is CASTKTLWGGTEAFF. DNA for the CDR3: TGTGCCAGCACCAAAACCCTGTGGGGAGGCACTGAAGCTTTCTTT.

This chain joins TRBV5-1 and TRBJ1-1; D is perhaps TRBD1 (6 bases). This CDR3 has 14 residues. Trimming took off 0 bases at V and 5 bases at J, with 11 bases between the two ends. Germline values: CDR1 SGHRS, CDR2 YFSETQ. The CDR3: CASSLAGTPTEAFF. The CDR3 DNA reads as TGCGCCAGCAGCTTGGCCGGGACACCTACTGAAGCTTTCTTT.

This rearrangement joins TRBV3-1 to TRBJ1-4; D is uncertain. Trimming cost V 1 base and J 8 bases, with 11 bases left between them. This CDR3 contains 14 residues. CDR1 and CDR2 (germline): LGHDT, YNNKEL (reference sequence). CDR3 DNA: TGTGCCAGCAGCCAAGGAAGGAGGGAAGAAAAACTGTTTTTT. Translated, it gives CASSQGRREEKLFF.

The rearrangement links TRBV6-2 or TRBV6-3 to TRBJ2-3; 8 bases are a match to TRBD2. Per germline, CDR1 MNHEY and CDR2 SVGEGT. V shed 7 bases, J shed 6 bases, and the junction held 9 bases outside the gene matches. This CDR3 is built from 14 residues. This CDR3 reads CASNRGGPMDTQYF. The CDR3 DNA is TGTGCCAGCAATCGGGGGGGCCCCATGGATACGCAGTATTTT.

This clonotype was detected ten times or more. The V gene is TRBV29-1, the J gene TRBJ2-1; TRBD2 matches at 7 bases. Germline V gives CDR1 SQVTM, CDR2 ANQGSEA. Trimming cost V 7 bases and J 3 bases; bases outside gene matches: 9. CDR3 size: 14 residues. CDR3 in amino acids: CSAREGLGYNEQFF. The CDR3 nucleotides are TGCAGCGCGAGGGAGGGCCTCGGCTACAATGAGCAGTTCTTC.

The chain carries TRBV5-1 and TRBJ2-1, with D maybe TRBD1 (5 bases). Germline CDR1 SGHRS, CDR2 YFSETQ. There are 16 residues in the CDR3. Trimming stripped 0 bases from V and 0 bases from J, with 10 bases between. The CDR3 sequence is CASSLDRLSSYNEQFF. The CDR3 DNA follows: TGCGCCAGCAGCTTGGACAGGCTGAGCTCCTACAATGAGCAGTTCTTC.

This clonotype was observed a few times. The V and J genes are TRBV27 and TRBJ2-6; D perhaps matches TRBD1 (6 bases). Trimming shortened V by 3 bases and J by 1 base, and 19 bases separated the two germline ends. The V gene's germline CDR1 is MNHEY and CDR2 SMNVEV (reference sequence). There are 19 residues in the CDR3. CDR3 sequence: CASSLIGGQFRSGANVLTF. In nucleotides, the CDR3 is TGTGCCAGCAGTTTGATCGGTGGACAGTTTAGGTCTGGGGCCAACGTCCTGACTTTC.

The chain employs TRBV7-2 and TRBJ2-1; no definite D call. V was trimmed by 5 bases and J by 5 bases, leaving 13 bases between them. The CDR3 totals 14 residues. Germline assignment: CDR1 SGHTA and CDR2 FQGNSA. CDR3 in DNA: TGTGCCAGCAGCCGGGCACGGATGGACAATGAGCAGTTCTTC. Translated, it gives CASSRARMDNEQFF.

This clonotype was detected only a few times. V and J are TRBV3-1 and TRBJ2-7; no firm D call. The CDR3 is made up of 15 amino acids. CDR1 is LGHDT, CDR2 YNNKEL, per germline (reference sequence). V lost 3 bases, J lost 4 bases, and 16 bases lay in between. The CDR3 nucleotides read TGTGCCAGCAGCCACGAGGATCTACCCCCTTACGAGCAGTACTTC. Translation gives CASSHEDLPPYEQYF.

The chain combines TRBV28 with TRBJ2-4, with 8 bases fitting TRBD1. The V segment lost 6 bases and the J segment 13 bases; nucleotides outside the gene matches: 8. The CDR3 extends over 12 amino acids. Germline lookup yields CDR1 MDHEN and CDR2 SYDVKM. Written as DNA, the CDR3 is TGTGCCAGCAGCCGACAGGGGCTAAAGCAGTACTTC. Translating it yields CASSRQGLKQYF. The whole variable domain, remainder taken from reference TRBV28 and TRBJ2-4, is DVKVTQSSRYLVKRTGEKVFLECVQDMDHENMFWYRQDPGLGLRLIYFSYDVKMKEKGDIPEGYSVSREKKERFSLILESASTNQTSMYLCASSRQGLKQYFGAGTRLSVL.

The genes are TRBV2 and TRBJ2-3, with TRBD2 identical over 11 bases. Unmatched junction bases numbered 5, after V lost 1 base and J lost 2 bases. From germline, CDR1 is SNHLY and CDR2 FYNNEI. This CDR3 has 17 residues. The CDR3 coding sequence is TGTGCCAGCAGTGAAGACCTAGCGGGGGGAAACACAGATACGCAGTATTTT. Translated: CASSEDLAGGNTDTQYF.

The sample holds many counts of this clonotype. The chain combines TRBV13 with TRBJ2-4; 10 bases map to TRBD1. Germline V gives CDR1 PRHDT, CDR2 FYEKMQ (reference sequence). V shed 4 bases, J shed 5 bases, and the junction held 5 bases outside the gene matches. The CDR3 covers 15 residues. CDR3 amino acids: CASSSRQGAENIQYF. The CDR3 DNA reads as TGTGCCAGCAGCTCTCGACAGGGGGCGGAAAACATTCAGTACTTC.

This clonotype has at least ten counts. This rearrangement joins TRBV4-1 to TRBJ2-3; tentative D call: TRBD1 (5 bases). The CDR3 runs 13 residues. Germline CDR1 is MGHRA and CDR2 is YSYEKL. Trimming shortened V by 3 bases and J by 6 bases, and 10 bases separated the two germline ends. CDR3 region: CASSHQGMDTQYF. The CDR3 bases are TGCGCCAGCAGCCACCAGGGAATGGATACGCAGTATTTT.

The chain recombines TRBV7-6 with TRBJ1-6; D is unclear. V lost 1 base to trimming and J lost 10 bases, with 14 bases between them. The CDR3 contains 15 residues. CDR1 SGHVS and CDR2 FNYEAQ come from the germline V gene. This CDR3 reads CASSLGTGPGSPLHF. DNA of the CDR3: TGTGCCAGCAGCTTAGGGACCGGGCCTGGGTCACCCCTCCACTTT.

The chain couples TRBV20-1 to TRBJ1-5, with 7 bases that match TRBD1. Germline V gene data show CDR1 as DFQATT and CDR2 as SNEGSKA (reference sequence). V lost 2 bases to trimming and J lost 2 bases; unmatched junction nucleotides: 6. The CDR3 is made up of 15 amino acids. The CDR3 region has the DNA TGCAGTGCTAGACAGGACAGGAAGGGCAATCAGCCCCAGCATTTT. This codes for CSARQDRKGNQPQHF.

The gene calls are TRBV7-2 and TRBJ2-3; 9 nucleotides align to TRBD2. Trimming at V came to 3 bases and at J to 2 bases, leaving 9 bases not matched to a gene. CDR3 size: 17 residues. CDR1 is SGHTA, CDR2 FQGNSA, per germline. CDR3 sequence (DNA): TGTGCCAGCAGCTTCTTGGGGACTAGCTCCTCCACAGATACGCAGTATTTT. Its translation: CASSFLGTSSSTDTQYF.

The chain uses TRBV20-1 and TRBJ2-7; perhaps TRBD1 as D (5 bases). CDR3 size: 15 residues. Germline V gene sequence: CDR1 DFQATT, CDR2 SNEGSKA (reference sequence). V dropped 2 bases and J dropped 7 bases, with 21 bases sitting between them. The CDR3: CSARPHDRALDEQYF. CDR3 in DNA: TGCAGTGCTAGACCGCACGACAGAGCGTTAGATGAGCAGTACTTC.

The gene calls are TRBV7-2 and TRBJ2-4; 10 positions agree with TRBD1. J lost 13 bases, V lost 5 bases, and 11 bases had no gene match. From germline, CDR1 is SGHTA and CDR2 FQGNSA. CDR3 length equals 14 residues. CDR3 bases: TGTGCCAGCAGCCCCAGACAGGGGGCGGGTGAGCAGTACTTC. Translating it yields CASSPRQGAGEQYF.

This clonotype was seen only a few times. The chain joins TRBV9 to TRBJ1-2; D perhaps matches TRBD1 (6 bases). The germline CDR1 and CDR2 sequences are SGDLS and YYNGEE. The CDR3 is made up of 13 amino acids. V lost 0 bases and J 7 bases, leaving 10 bases between the germline ends. The CDR3 DNA is TGTGCCAGCAGCGTAGGAGGGGGTAGTGGCTACACCTTC. Its protein product is CASSVGGGSGYTF.

There are a few counts of this clonotype. At one boundary the junction diverges from the germline segment, which might be a read error. The CDR3 protein is CASRLRDGNTEAFF. CDR3 in DNA: TGTGCCAGCAGATTAAGAGACGGGAACACTGAAGCTTTCTTT. The chain links TRBV7-3 to TRBJ1-1; D call uncertain. The CDR3 has 14 residues. Germline lookup yields CDR1 SGHTA and CDR2 FQGTGA.

This sequence joins TRBV14 and TRBJ2-7, with TRBD1 matching 7 bases. The CDR3 runs to 15 residues. After removal of 4 bases from V and 2 bases from J, the junction contained 8 bases not matched to a gene. The germline gives CDR1 SGHDN, CDR2 FVKESK. CDR3 sequence: CASSPHRGIAYEQYF. In DNA, the CDR3 is TGTGCCAGCAGCCCACACAGGGGAATTGCCTACGAGCAGTACTTC.

This clonotype was counted between two and nine times. This chain connects TRBV5-1 to TRBJ2-7, with a weak D call TRBD1 (7 bases). Deletions cut 7 bases from V and 4 bases from J, with 18 bases between. The CDR3 totals 14 residues. Germline V CDR1 and CDR2: SGHRS, YFSETQ. The chain's CDR3 is CASGLTGAGYEQYF. The CDR3 coding sequence is TGCGCCAGCGGACTTACAGGGGCGGGGTACGAGCAGTACTTC.

The rearrangement uses TRBV25-1 and TRBJ1-2; D gene ambiguous. V was cut by 6 bases and J by 6 bases, with 11 bases left in between. The CDR3 length is 12 residues. Germline V gene data show CDR1 as MGHDK and CDR2 as SYGVNS. The CDR3 loop is CASRVTGNGYTF. CDR3 nucleotide sequence: TGTGCCAGCAGGGTGACCGGAAATGGCTACACCTTC.

The chain carries TRBV4-2 and TRBJ2-1; possibly TRBD2 for D (6 bases). Trimming left V 4 bases short and J 0 bases short, with 13 bases between. In germline, CDR1 is LGHNA, CDR2 YNFKEQ. The CDR3 covers 16 residues. The CDR3 coding sequence is TGTGCCAGCAGCCGGGACTTCAGCAACTCCTACAATGAGCAGTTCTTC. Protein product: CASSRDFSNSYNEQFF.